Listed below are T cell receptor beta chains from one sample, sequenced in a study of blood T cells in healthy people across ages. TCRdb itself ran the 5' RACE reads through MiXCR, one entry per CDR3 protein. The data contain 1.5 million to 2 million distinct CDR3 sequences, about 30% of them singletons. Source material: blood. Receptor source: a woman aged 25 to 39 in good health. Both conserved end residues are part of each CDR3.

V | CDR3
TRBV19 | CASSMRGYNEQFF
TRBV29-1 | CSATAGRAEQYF
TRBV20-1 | CSARSGGVRTEAFF
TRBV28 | CASSSPNRAETQYF
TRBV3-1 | CASSQSERVGNEQFF
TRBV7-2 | CASSPLGTARETQYF
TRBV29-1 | CSVERGATEAFF
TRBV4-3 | CASSQGGLSYEQYF
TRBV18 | CASSPMRGGSDEQFF
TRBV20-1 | CSARDDRQGYEQYF
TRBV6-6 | CASTHGAYEQYF
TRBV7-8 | CASSLGHQVGGDTQYF
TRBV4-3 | CASSQARGLSYEQYF
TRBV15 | CATSRVSGTNYNSPLHF
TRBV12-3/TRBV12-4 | CASSRPGGHYGYTF
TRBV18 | CASSTPPGRGSPGYEQYF
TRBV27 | CASRSESTTDTQYF
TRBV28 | CASRKQGILSYEQYF
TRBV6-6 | CASSDGQGAYNEQFF
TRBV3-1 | CASSRTQGSRDTQYF
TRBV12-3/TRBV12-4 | CASRLDRGHNEQFF
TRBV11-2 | CASSLGLGQQYF
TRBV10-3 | CAISEGTDQETQYF
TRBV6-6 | CASSYYGGSYEQYF
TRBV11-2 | CASSQGLAGEYQETQYF
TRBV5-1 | CASSLVFGDMQYF